This T cell receptor (beta chain) is drawn from a study of blood T cells in healthy people across ages. Study-level findings and limits: Naive T cell percentage and TCR beta diversity correlated strongly. Aged donors had fewer naive CD4+ cells and lower diversity than long-lived donors. Older individuals had lower TCR beta diversity per million T cells (the decline was roughly linear).

CDR3 length: 14 residues. V dropped 2 bases and J dropped 5 bases, with 10 bases sitting between them. Germline V CDR1 and CDR2: SGHVS, FNYEAQ. With a J-beta primer mix and a sample-barcoded 5' primer, a second PCR ran about 7 to 11 cycles. From the 5' RACE reads, TCRdb called clonotypes with MiXCR, one entry per CDR3 protein. The table shows just over 1 million distinct CDR3 sequences, with more than 35% occurring only once. In this sample, this clonotype turned up a few times. Its antigen is unidentified. The genes are TRBV7-6 and TRBJ1-5; D is possibly TRBD1 (6 bases). Source material: blood. This clonotype was sampled from an older woman in good health. The DNA for the CDR3 is TGTGCCAGCAGCTTAACCCCAGGGGATCAGCCCCAGCATTTT. Translating it yields CASSLTPGDQPQHF.